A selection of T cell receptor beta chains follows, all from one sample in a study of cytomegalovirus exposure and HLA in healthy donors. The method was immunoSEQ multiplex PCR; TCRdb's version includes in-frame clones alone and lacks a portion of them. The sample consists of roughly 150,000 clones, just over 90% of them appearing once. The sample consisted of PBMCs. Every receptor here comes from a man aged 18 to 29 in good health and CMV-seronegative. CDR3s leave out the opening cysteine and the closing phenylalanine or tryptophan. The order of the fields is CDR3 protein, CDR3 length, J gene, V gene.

CDR3: AWSRDRGGYGYT; length: 12; J: TRBJ1-2; V: TRBV30
CDR3: ASSPGQGPTYEQY; length: 13; J: TRBJ2-7; V: TRBV18
CDR3: AWSLQRGGNEQF; length: 12; J: TRBJ2-1; V: TRBV30
CDR3: ARHSRSPLH; length: 9; J: TRBJ1-6; V: TRBV6-4
CDR3: ASTSRDSFLDTQY; length: 13; J: TRBJ2-3; V: TRBV5-6
CDR3: ASRGGYAYNEQF; length: 12; J: TRBJ2-1; V: TRBV27
CDR3: ASSQGVRREGPNEQF; length: 15; J: TRBJ2-1; V: TRBV4-3
CDR3: ASSMESGGAWNEQF; length: 14; J: TRBJ2-1; V: TRBV19
CDR3: ASSIQGSSQF; length: 10; J: TRBJ2-1; V: TRBV7-9
CDR3: ASSAGASFGYT; length: 11; J: TRBJ1-2; V: TRBV5-6
CDR3: ASSLDRGRPGELF; length: 13; J: TRBJ2-2; V: TRBV7-2
CDR3: ASSRAAGGATDTQY; length: 14; J: TRBJ2-3; V: TRBV27
CDR3: ASSSTGWDTDTQY; length: 13; J: TRBJ2-3; V: TRBV7-6
CDR3: ATGGVAGEEETQY; length: 13; J: TRBJ2-5; V: TRBV15
CDR3: ASSPRAGFQETQY; length: 13; J: TRBJ2-5; V: TRBV18
CDR3: ASSRGGAGYT; length: 10; J: TRBJ1-2; V: TRBV5-5
CDR3: ASSLVTSGGASDTQY; length: 15; J: TRBJ2-3; V: TRBV5-1
CDR3: ASSATVMNTEAF; length: 12; J: TRBJ1-1; V: TRBV9
CDR3: ASSSDRAAGNTIY; length: 13; J: TRBJ1-3; V: TRBV2
CDR3: ASRLGRLFRGNQPQH; length: 15; J: TRBJ1-5; V: TRBV12-2
CDR3: ASESGQASTPQH; length: 12; J: TRBJ1-5; V: TRBV6-1
CDR3: ASSLAGGGQVATNEQY; length: 16; J: TRBJ2-7; V: TRBV5-6
CDR3: ASSSLGRGYEQY; length: 12; J: TRBJ2-7; V: TRBV27
CDR3: ASSWGQTLSNT; length: 11; J: TRBJ1-2; V: TRBV6-5
CDR3: ASSELNEQF; length: 9; J: TRBJ2-1; V: TRBV10-2
CDR3: ASSSGQGAGNTIY; length: 13; J: TRBJ1-3; V: TRBV7-2
CDR3: AWSVGQKRNEQF; length: 12; J: TRBJ2-1; V: TRBV30
CDR3: AAGGMGGRNYEQY; length: 13; J: TRBJ2-7; V: TRBV27
CDR3: ASSSKTGSDYGYT; length: 13; J: TRBJ1-2; V: TRBV18
CDR3: ASTGTGRNEKLF; length: 12; J: TRBJ1-4; V: TRBV2
CDR3: ASSQVSLQETQY; length: 12; J: TRBJ2-5; V: TRBV4-1
CDR3: ASSARDNNSPLH; length: 12; J: TRBJ1-6; V: TRBV9